The source of this T cell receptor (beta chain) is a study of identical twins. In TCRdb, the 5' RACE reads were re-called with MiXCR into one record per CDR3 protein. Of 600,000 to 800,000 distinct CDR3 sequences listed, over 20% are singletons. A few counts support this clonotype. This CDR3 has 14 amino acids. The germline V gene has CDR1 SQVTM and CDR2 ANQGSEA. Trimming took off 2 bases at V and 4 bases at J, with 14 bases between the two ends. The data also belong to a second study, concerning T cells expressing NK-cell markers.

V is TRBV29-1 and J is TRBJ1-2, with a possible D match to TRBD1 (5 bases). The TCR originated in a woman under 30 in good health. The sequenced sample was PBMCs. This chain's CDR3 is CSVERGVEGYGYTF. As DNA, the CDR3 is TGCAGCGTTGAACGGGGGGTGGAGGGCTATGGCTACACCTTC.